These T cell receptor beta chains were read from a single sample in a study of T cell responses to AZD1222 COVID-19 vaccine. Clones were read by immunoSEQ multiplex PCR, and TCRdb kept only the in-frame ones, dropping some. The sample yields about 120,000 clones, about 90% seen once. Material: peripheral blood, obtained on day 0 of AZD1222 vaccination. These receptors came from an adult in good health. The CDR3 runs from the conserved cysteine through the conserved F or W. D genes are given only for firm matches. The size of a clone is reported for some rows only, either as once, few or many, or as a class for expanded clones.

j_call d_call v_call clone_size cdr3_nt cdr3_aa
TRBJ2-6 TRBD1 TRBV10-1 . TGCGCCACCGAAAGGCCGACAGGGTTTACTGGGGCCAACGTCCTGACTTTC CATERPTGFTGANVLTF
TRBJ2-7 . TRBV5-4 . TGTGCCAGCAGCTTGGGTGAGGGTGGGACCCTAGGTTTC CASSLGEGGTLGF
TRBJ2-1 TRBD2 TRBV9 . TGTGCCAGCAGCCCCGCGGGACTAGCGGGAGGAATAGGTGAGCAGTTCTTC CASSPAGLAGGIGEQFF
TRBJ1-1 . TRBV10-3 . TGTGCCATCAGCTCGTGGGCGACTGAAGCTTTCTTT CAISSWATEAFF
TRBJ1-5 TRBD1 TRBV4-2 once TGTGCCAGCAGCCAAGATCAGGGGGGTTTGCGGCCCCAGCATTTT CASSQDQGGLRPQHF
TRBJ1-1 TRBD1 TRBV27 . TGTGCCAGCAGAGCTGCGGGACAGCGGAACACTGAAGCTTTCTTT CASRAAGQRNTEAFF
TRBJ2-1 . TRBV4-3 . TGCGCCAGCAGCCAAGATTACCTGTACTCCCGAGATGAGCAGTTCTTC CASSQDYLYSRDEQFF
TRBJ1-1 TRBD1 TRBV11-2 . TGTGCCAGCAGCACCACAGGGGGCACTGAAGCTTTCTTT CASSTTGGTEAFF
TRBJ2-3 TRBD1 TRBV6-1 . TGTGCCAGCAGTGACCGGGACAGAGACACAGATACGCAGTATTTT CASSDRDRDTDTQYF
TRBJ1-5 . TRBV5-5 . TGTGCCAGCAGCTTGGCACCCCGGCAGCCCCAGCATTTT CASSLAPRQPQHF
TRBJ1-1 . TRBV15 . TGTGCCACCAGCAGAGATTCAGGCAGGGGCACTGAAGCTTTCTTT CATSRDSGRGTEAFF
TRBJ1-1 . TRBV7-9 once TGTGCCAGCAGCTTAGACAGAGCTGAAGCTTTCTTT CASSLDRAEAFF
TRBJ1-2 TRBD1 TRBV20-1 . TGCAGTGCTAGTCCCTCCGGGACAGAAAGTGGCTACACCTTC CSASPSGTESGYTF
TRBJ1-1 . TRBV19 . TGTGCCAGTGCCCGAAGCTCTGAAGCTTTCTTT CASARSSEAFF
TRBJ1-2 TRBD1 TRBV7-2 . TGTGCCAGCAGCTTAGGCGGGACAGGGGGAATCTATGGCTACACCTTC CASSLGGTGGIYGYTF
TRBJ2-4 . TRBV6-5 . TGTGCCAGCAGTTGGGAAAACATTCAGTACTTC CASSWENIQYF
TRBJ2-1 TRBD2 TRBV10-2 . TGCGCCAGCAGTGAGGGGACTAGCGGGAGAGATGAGCAGTTCTTC CASSEGTSGRDEQFF
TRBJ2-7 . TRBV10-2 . TGCGCCAGCAGTGAGGTGGGACAACACTACGAGCAGTACTTC CASSEVGQHYEQYF
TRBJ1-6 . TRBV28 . TGTGCCAGCAGTCCGCGTACAGGCGGACTGGTTGGGTTTAATTCACCCCTCCACTTT CASSPRTGGLVGFNSPLHF
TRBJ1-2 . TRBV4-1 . TGCGCCAGCAGCCAAGACTGGGGGGCGGCTAACTATGGCTACACCTTC CASSQDWGAANYGYTF
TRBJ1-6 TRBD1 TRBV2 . TGTGCCAGCAGTGGTGGGACAGCTAATTCACCCCTCCACTTT CASSGGTANSPLHF
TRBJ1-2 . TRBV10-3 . TGTGCCATTAGCGCTGAGGGCAACTATGGCTACACCTTC CAISAEGNYGYTF
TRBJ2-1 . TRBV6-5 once TGTGCCAGCAGTTACTACTGGGCTAGCGAATACAATGAGCAGTTCTTC CASSYYWASEYNEQFF
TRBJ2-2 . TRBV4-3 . TGCGCCAGCAGCCAAGAGACGGTCGCGAACACCGGGGAGCTGTTTTTT CASSQETVANTGELFF
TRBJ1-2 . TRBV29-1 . TGCAGCGTTGACGTTATCGGACTCTATGGCTACACCTTC CSVDVIGLYGYTF
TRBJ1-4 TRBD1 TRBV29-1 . TGCAGCGCCAGGACAGGGGCTAATGAAAAACTGTTTTTT CSARTGANEKLFF
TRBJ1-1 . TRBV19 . TGTGCCAGTAGTAGTGGTGCTGAAGCTTTCTTT CASSSGAEAFF
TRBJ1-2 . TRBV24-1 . TGTGCCACCAGCCCCTCTATTCACACCTTC CATSPSIHTF
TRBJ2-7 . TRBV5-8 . TGTGCCAGCGCTCCCTCCTACGAGCAGTACTTC CASAPSYEQYF
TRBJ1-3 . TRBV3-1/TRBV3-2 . TGTGCCAGCAGCCCCCTAGGGGCTGCTGGAAACACCATATATTTT CASSPLGAAGNTIYF
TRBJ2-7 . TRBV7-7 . TGTGCCAGCAGCTTAGGGTACGGTAACGAGCAGTACTTC CASSLGYGNEQYF
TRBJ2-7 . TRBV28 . TGTGCCAGCAGTTTATTCGGGGGCCCCGAGCAGTACTTC CASSLFGGPEQYF
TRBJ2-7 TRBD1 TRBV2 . TGTGCCAGCGTCGCATATGGGACAGGGACGAGGTCCTACGAGCAGTACTTC CASVAYGTGTRSYEQYF
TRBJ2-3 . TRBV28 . TGTGCCAGCAGTTTTTTGGCGCCGAGAAACGAATTTACAGATACGCAGTATTTT CASSFLAPRNEFTDTQYF
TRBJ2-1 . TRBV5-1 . TGCGCCAGCAGCTTGGGACTGGGGCAGTTCTTC CASSLGLGQFF
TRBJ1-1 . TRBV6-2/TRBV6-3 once TGTGCCAGCAGTTATCGAATTCCGGGGCCTCAGAACACTGAAGCTTTCTTT CASSYRIPGPQNTEAFF
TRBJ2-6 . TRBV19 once TGTGCCAGTAGAGGCTCTGGGGCCAACGTCCTGACTTTC CASRGSGANVLTF
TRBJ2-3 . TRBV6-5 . TGTGCCAGCAGCCTACGACAGAGGGCAGATACGCAGTATTTT CASSLRQRADTQYF
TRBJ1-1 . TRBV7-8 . TGTGCCAGCAGCCGAGGGGATGGGGGTGGAACTGAAGCTTTCTTT CASSRGDGGGTEAFF
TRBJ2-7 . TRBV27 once TGTGCCAGCAGTTTCCAAGCCGTCTCCTACGAGCAGTACTTC CASSFQAVSYEQYF
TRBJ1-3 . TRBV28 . TGTGCCAGCAGTTTTGAACCGGACAGCTCTGGAAACACCATATATTTT CASSFEPDSSGNTIYF
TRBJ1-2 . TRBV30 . TGTGCCGCCAGTGTCTGGGAGGCCTACACCTTC CAASVWEAYTF
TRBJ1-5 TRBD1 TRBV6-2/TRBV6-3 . TGTGCCAGCAGTTACTCAGGCAGGGGGCAGGATAGCAATCAGCCCCAGCATTTT CASSYSGRGQDSNQPQHF
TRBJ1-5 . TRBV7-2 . TGTGCCAGCAGCTTCCTGGGCCTCAATCAGCCCCAGCATTTT CASSFLGLNQPQHF
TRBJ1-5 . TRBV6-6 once TGTGCCAGCAGTTACAGGGGTAGCAATCAGCCCCAGCATTTT CASSYRGSNQPQHF
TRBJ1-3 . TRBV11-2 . TGTGCCAGCAGCTTTGTCGGGGATAGCTCTGGAAACACCATATATTTT CASSFVGDSSGNTIYF
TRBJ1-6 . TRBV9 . TGTGCCAGCAGCGTAGGAAACCATTCACCCCTCCACTTT CASSVGNHSPLHF
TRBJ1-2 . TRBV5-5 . TGTGCCAGCAGCTTCACACCGGACCTCTATGGCTACACCTTC CASSFTPDLYGYTF
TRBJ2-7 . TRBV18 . TGTGCCAGCTCACCGGGACAACCTGAGGGGGGACAGTACTTC CASSPGQPEGGQYF
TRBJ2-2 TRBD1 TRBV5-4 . TGTGCCAGCAGCCCGGACAGGGCGAACACCGGGGAGCTGTTTTTT CASSPDRANTGELFF
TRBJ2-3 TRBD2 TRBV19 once TGTGCCAGTAGTCGACCGCGGGGGTTTGGCACAGATACGCAGTATTTT CASSRPRGFGTDTQYF
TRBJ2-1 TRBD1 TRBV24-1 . TGTGCCACCAGGGATCCGGGACAGGGGGACAATGAGCAGTTCTTC CATRDPGQGDNEQFF
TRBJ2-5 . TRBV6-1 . TGTGCCAGCAGTGACGACAGGTACCAAGAGACCCAGTACTTC CASSDDRYQETQYF
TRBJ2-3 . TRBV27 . TGTGCCAGCAGTTTCGGGGCCACAGATACGCAGTATTTT CASSFGATDTQYF
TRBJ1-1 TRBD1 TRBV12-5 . TGTGCTAGTGGTTTGGTACTCGCAGGGGGGAACACTGAAGCTTTCTTT CASGLVLAGGNTEAFF
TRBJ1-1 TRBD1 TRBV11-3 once TGTGCCAGCAGCTTACAGGGGGACAACACTGAAGCTTTCTTT CASSLQGDNTEAFF
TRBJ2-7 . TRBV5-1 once TGCGCCAGCAGCTTAACAGGGAGTGGGTCCTACGAGCAGTACTTC CASSLTGSGSYEQYF
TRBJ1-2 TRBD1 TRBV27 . TGTGCCAGCAGTGAGGGACAGGGAAACTATGGCTACACCTTC CASSEGQGNYGYTF
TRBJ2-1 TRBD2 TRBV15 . TGTGCCACCAGCACTAGCGGGAGGTACCATGAGCAGTTCTTC CATSTSGRYHEQFF
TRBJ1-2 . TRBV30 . TGTGCCTGGACAGGGAGGAACTATGGCTACACCTTC CAWTGRNYGYTF